This T cell receptor beta chain was sequenced for a study of blood T cell repertoires in COVID-19. Germline V gives CDR1 LNHDA, CDR2 SQIVND (reference sequence). V was pared by 7 bases and J by 4 bases, with 7 bases of the junction left unmatched. The CDR3 runs 15 residues. The count of this clone is one. Clones were read by immunoSEQ multiplex PCR, and TCRdb kept only the in-frame ones, dropping some. The repertoire holds some 120,000 clones, with more than 70% as singletons. The chain employs TRBV19 and TRBJ2-1; TRBD2 aligns across 10 bases. The receptor comes from a woman aged 25 to 39 who had recovered from COVID-19. What was sequenced was peripheral blood. CDR3 in DNA: TGTGCCAGTAAGGAAGCGGGAGGGAATTACAATGAGCAGTTCTTC. Its translation: CASKEAGGNYNEQFF. The variable domain in full, completed from reference TRBV19 and TRBJ2-1, reads DGGITQSPKYLFRKEGQNVTLSCEQNLNHDAMYWYRQDPGQGLRLIYYSQIVNDFQKGDIAEGYSVSREKKESFPLTVTSAQKNPTAFYLCASKEAGGNYNEQFFGPGTRLTVL.